The 19 T cell receptor beta chains given below trace back to one sample, sequenced in a study of blood T cell repertoires in COVID-19. Only in-frame clones appear in the TCRdb table, and some are missing; sequencing was by immunoSEQ multiplex PCR. The top ten clones hold 17% of a sample with approximately 180,000 clones, approximately 80% of them seen once. The specimen was PBMCs or T cells enriched from blood (not recorded which). The receptors come from a woman between 50 and 59 years old who had recovered from COVID-19.

The CDR3 spells CASRDLLPDATDRVEKLFF. The CDR3 DNA sequence: TGTGCAAGTCGCGACCTCTTGCCAGATGCTACGGACAGGGTGGAAAAACTGTTTTTT. This sequence joins TRBV12-2 and TRBJ1-4; the table calls TRBD1, which could not be checked here. TRBV12-2 is annotated as a pseudogene. The CDR3 runs 19 residues.

With regard to this clone: The junction departs from the called germline gene at one end, perhaps through a read error. The chain carries TRBV3-1 (or the pseudogene TRBV3-2) and TRBJ1-2; TRBD1 is a possible D gene (6 bases). Looked up from germline, CDR1 is LGHDT and CDR2 is YNNKEL (reference sequence). The CDR3 totals 13 residues. The CDR3 DNA reads TGTGCCAGCAGCCACAGGGGTGAGGCCAAGCCCTTCTTC. Translating it yields CASSHRGEAKPFF.

This clone appeared a single time. The chain links TRBV6-1 to TRBJ2-5; TRBD1 matches 7 bases. V lost 0 bases and J lost 2; bases outside the gene matches: 12. There are 18 residues in the CDR3. Germline values: CDR1 MNHNS, CDR2 SASEGT. CDR3 in DNA: TGTGCCAGCAGTGAAGCGAGGCGACAGGGAGAAAAGCAAGAGACCCAGTACTTC. Encoded protein: CASSEARRQGEKQETQYF.

This chain connects TRBV18 to TRBJ1-1, with TRBD1 identical over 9 bases. Germline-derived CDR1 and CDR2 are KGHSH and LQKENI. The length of the CDR3 is 15 residues. V lost 8 bases to trimming and J lost 3 bases; unmatched junction nucleotides: 10. The CDR3 DNA reads as TGTGCCAGCACCACTTGGACAGGGGCGGACACTGAAGCTTTCTTT. It yields the protein CASTTWTGADTEAFF.

The chain uses TRBV28 and TRBJ1-4; maybe TRBD1 (5 bases). CDR3 length: 14 residues. Trimming took off 8 bases at V and 8 bases at J, with 18 bases between the two ends. Germline CDR1 and CDR2: MDHEN and SYDVKM. The CDR3: CASANQGLREKLFF. CDR3 bases: TGTGCCAGCGCAAATCAGGGATTACGGGAAAAACTGTTTTTT.

This clone appeared a few times. V gene TRBV7-6 combines with J gene TRBJ2-1; 12 bases are a match to TRBD2. Per germline, CDR1 SGHVS and CDR2 FNYEAQ. This CDR3 spans 18 amino acids. V lost 4 bases and J lost 8; bases outside the gene matches: 15. The CDR3 sequence: CASSSAGTSGLGVDEQFF. The CDR3 DNA sequence: TGTGCCAGCAGCTCCGCAGGGACTAGCGGGTTAGGGGTCGATGAGCAGTTCTTC.

V gene TRBV2 combines with J gene TRBJ2-1, with D tentatively TRBD2 (5 bases). V lost 7 bases and J lost 3, with 19 bases in between. Germline V gene data show CDR1 as SNHLY and CDR2 as FYNNEI. The CDR3 spans 16 residues. CDR3 DNA: TGTGCCAGCACCACTGAGACGGGGTTGTTCTACAATGAGCAGTTCTTC. This codes for CASTTETGLFYNEQFF.

The chain carries TRBV20-1 and TRBJ2-1; 7 bases line up with TRBD2. V was clipped by 3 bases and J by 9 bases; unmatched bases: 14. This CDR3 has 15 residues. Germline values: CDR1 DFQATT, CDR2 SNEGSKA (reference sequence). The CDR3 loop is CSASLESGGSSEQFF. The CDR3 region has the DNA TGCAGTGCTAGTTTGGAGTCGGGCGGGAGTAGTGAGCAGTTCTTC.

The DNA for the CDR3 is TGTGCCAGCAGTTTCCCGCGGACAACTCTCCCGGGTGAAGCTTTCTTT. Its protein is CASSFPRTTLPGEAFF. The V call is TRBV28, the J call TRBJ1-1; the D gene is possibly TRBD1 (5 bases). CDR1 MDHEN and CDR2 SYDVKM come from the germline V gene. The ends were cut back, 3 bases at V and 7 bases at J, with 21 bases in the middle. The CDR3 covers 16 residues.

The chain joins TRBV19 to TRBJ1-5, with TRBD1 identical over 9 bases. CDR1 and CDR2 (germline): LNHDA, SQIVND (reference sequence). This CDR3 spans 15 amino acids. Germline trimming cut 4 bases from V and 5 bases from J; bases unmatched to any gene: 6. CDR3 in amino acids: CASSRRDRDYQPQHF. The CDR3 nucleotides read TGTGCCAGTAGTAGGCGGGACAGGGACTATCAGCCCCAGCATTTT. The full variable domain, rest sourced from reference TRBV19 and TRBJ1-5, is DGGITQSPKYLFRKEGQNVTLSCEQNLNHDAMYWYRQDPGQGLRLIYYSQIVNDFQKGDIAEGYSVSREKKESFPLTVTSAQKNPTAFYLCASSRRDRDYQPQHFGDGTRLSIL.

V usage is TRBV27 and J usage is TRBJ1-2; 8 nucleotides align to TRBD1. Germline loops: CDR1 MNHEY, CDR2 SMNVEV (reference sequence). V was pared by 5 bases and J by 4 bases, with 9 bases of the junction left unmatched. The length of the CDR3 is 15 residues. The CDR3 loop reads CASSPRTGSIYGYTF. The DNA of the CDR3 is TGTGCCAGCAGTCCTAGGACAGGGTCTATCTATGGCTACACCTTC.

The J gene is TRBJ2-1, the V gene TRBV11-2; 9 bases align to TRBD2. V was clipped by 7 bases and J by 0 bases; unmatched bases: 13. CDR3 length: 18 residues. CDR1 is SGHAT, CDR2 FQNNGV, per germline. CDR3 nucleotide sequence: TGTGCCAGCATGACTAGCGGTTTCGCCCAGGGCTCCTACAATGAGCAGTTCTTC. Its translation: CASMTSGFAQGSYNEQFF.

The chain joins TRBV27 to TRBJ2-7; 13 bases map to TRBD2. With 7 bases clipped from V and 4 bases from J, the junction kept 10 bases outside the gene matches. The CDR3 extends over 16 amino acids. Germline V gene data show CDR1 as MNHEY and CDR2 as SMNVEV (reference sequence). The CDR3 loop reads CASTKTGLAGAYEQYF. CDR3 bases: TGTGCCAGCACCAAGACCGGACTAGCGGGGGCTTACGAGCAGTACTTC.

This sequence joins TRBV28 and TRBJ2-1; D remains unclear. Germline V gene data show CDR1 as MDHEN and CDR2 as SYDVKM. The germline V and J ends were trimmed by 7 bases and 8 bases, with 15 bases remaining between them. The CDR3 consists of 13 residues. DNA of the CDR3: TGTGCCAGCACCACCTCGCCGGGTCATGAGCAGTTCTTC. It specifies CASTTSPGHEQFF. The full variable domain, its missing parts supplied by reference TRBV28 and TRBJ2-1, is DVKVTQSSRYLVKRTGEKVFLECVQDMDHENMFWYRQDPGLGLRLIYFSYDVKMKEKGDIPEGYSVSREKKERFSLILESASTNQTSMYLCASTTSPGHEQFFGPGTRLTVL.

The rearrangement uses TRBV5-1 and TRBJ2-5, with 9 bases identical to TRBD1. V gave up 4 bases and J gave up 6 bases; unmatched junction bases: 7. CDR1 is SGHRS, CDR2 YFSETQ, per germline. The CDR3 is 14 amino acids. Here the CDR3 reads CASSAGTGQKTQYF. The DNA of the CDR3 is TGCGCCAGCAGCGCCGGGACAGGGCAGAAGACCCAGTACTTC.

This sequence joins TRBV19 and TRBJ1-5; TRBD1 aligns across 10 bases. The CDR3 is made up of 13 amino acids. Losses at the gene ends were 7 bases for V and 6 bases for J; bases not matched to a gene: 3. Germline CDR1 LNHDA, CDR2 SQIVND (reference sequence). Here the CDR3 reads CASTGQGPQPQHF. As DNA, the CDR3 is TGTGCCAGTACGGGACAGGGGCCTCAGCCCCAGCATTTT.

J is TRBJ2-1 and V is TRBV2, with 7 bases aligning to TRBD2. In germline, CDR1 is SNHLY, CDR2 FYNNEI. The CDR3 consists of 17 residues. V was pared by 6 bases and J by 5 bases, with 16 bases of the junction left unmatched. The CDR3 loop is CASSQSRLALRDNEQFF. The CDR3 bases are TGTGCCAGCAGCCAGAGTAGACTAGCCCTAAGGGACAATGAGCAGTTCTTC.

The V and J genes are TRBV18 and TRBJ1-2; 8 bases match TRBD1. The CDR3 has 13 residues. Germline trimming cut 3 bases from V and 13 bases from J; bases unmatched to any gene: 10. Germline V gene lookup returns CDR1 KGHSH and CDR2 LQKENI. CDR3 in DNA: TGTGCCAGCTCACCCGGACAGGGCCCCATCGGCACCTTC. The encoded protein is CASSPGQGPIGTF.

This chain joins TRBV21-1 and TRBJ1-3; TRBD1 was called by the table and not checked on the DNA. TRBV21-1 constitutes a pseudogene. CDR3 length: 20 amino acids. The CDR3 DNA follows: TGTGCCAGCAGCTTCATAGGGGGACAGGGGGAAGTCCAGGCCAGAAACACCATATATTTT. Its translation: CASSFIGGQGEVQARNTIYF.